This T cell receptor beta chain was sequenced in a study of prognosis after radiotherapy for stage I lung cancer. The CDR3 is 14 residues long. V lost 10 bases to trimming and J lost 0 bases; unmatched junction nucleotides: 8. CDR1 and CDR2 from the germline V gene are MDHEN and SYDVKM. It was by two-round multiplex PCR that TCR beta CDR3 was amplified from genomic DNA. Every TRBV and TRBJ gene had its own specific primer in first-round PCR. TCRdb reanalysed the multiplex PCR reads using MiXCR and keeps one entry per CDR3 protein. The sample has about 32,000 distinct CDR3 sequences, around 43% seen once.

This chain uses TRBV28 with TRBJ2-7; 8 nucleotides match TRBD2. This TCR was recovered from a donor aged 50 or older with non-small cell lung cancer. Material: PBMCs, obtained before or after stereotactic body radiation therapy (not recorded which). In DNA form, the CDR3 reads TGTGCCACCGAAACCGGGAGGGTCTCCTACGAGCAGTACTTC. It codes for CATETGRVSYEQYF.